This T cell receptor beta chain derives from a study of identical twins. Via MiXCR, TCRdb re-called the 5' RACE reads, giving one row per CDR3 protein. The sample lists approximately 700,000 distinct CDR3 sequences; around a sixth were seen once. V trimming: 6 bases; J trimming: 8 bases; junction bases outside the gene matches: 4. Per germline, CDR1 MNHNS and CDR2 SASEGT. This CDR3 comprises 14 residues. This clonotype showed up just a few times. These same data were also listed under a study on T cells expressing NK-cell markers.

Sequencing was carried out using PBMCs. The receptor's source is a woman in her late teens or twenties in good health. The chain couples TRBV6-1 to TRBJ2-1; 13 nucleotides agree with TRBD2. The CDR3 region is CASRWTSGSYEQFF. CDR3 nucleotide sequence: TGTGCCAGCAGATGGACTAGCGGGAGCTATGAGCAGTTCTTC.